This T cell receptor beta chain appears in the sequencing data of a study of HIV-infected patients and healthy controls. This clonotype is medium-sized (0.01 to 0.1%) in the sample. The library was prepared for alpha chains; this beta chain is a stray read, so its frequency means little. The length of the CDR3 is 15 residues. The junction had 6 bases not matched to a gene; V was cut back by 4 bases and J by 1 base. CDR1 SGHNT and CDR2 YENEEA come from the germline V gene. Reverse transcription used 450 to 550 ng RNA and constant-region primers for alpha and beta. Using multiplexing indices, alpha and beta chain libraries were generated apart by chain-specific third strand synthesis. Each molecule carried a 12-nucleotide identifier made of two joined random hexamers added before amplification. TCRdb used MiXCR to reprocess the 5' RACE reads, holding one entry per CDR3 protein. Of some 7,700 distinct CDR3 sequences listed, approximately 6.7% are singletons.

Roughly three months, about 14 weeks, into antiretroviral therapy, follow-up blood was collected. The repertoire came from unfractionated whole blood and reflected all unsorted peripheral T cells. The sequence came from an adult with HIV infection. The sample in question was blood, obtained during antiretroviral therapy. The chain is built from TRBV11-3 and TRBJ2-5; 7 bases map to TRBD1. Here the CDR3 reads CASSSGTESQETQYF. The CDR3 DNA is TGTGCCAGCAGCTCCGGGACAGAGAGCCAAGAGACCCAGTACTTC.